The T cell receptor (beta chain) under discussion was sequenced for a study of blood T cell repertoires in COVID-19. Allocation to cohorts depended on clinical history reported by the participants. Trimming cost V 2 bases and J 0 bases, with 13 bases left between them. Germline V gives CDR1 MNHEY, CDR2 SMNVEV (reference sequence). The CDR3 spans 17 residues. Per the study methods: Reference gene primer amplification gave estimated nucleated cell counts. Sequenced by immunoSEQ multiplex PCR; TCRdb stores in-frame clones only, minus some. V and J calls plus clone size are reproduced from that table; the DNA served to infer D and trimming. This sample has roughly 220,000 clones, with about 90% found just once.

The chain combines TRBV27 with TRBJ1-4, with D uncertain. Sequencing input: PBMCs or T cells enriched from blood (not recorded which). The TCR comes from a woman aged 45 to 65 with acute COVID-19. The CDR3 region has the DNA TGTGCCAGCAGTTTAGAACGGGGTAGTGCAACTAATGAAAAACTGTTTTTT. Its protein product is CASSLERGSATNEKLFF.